This T cell receptor beta chain was documented in a study of cytomegalovirus exposure and HLA in healthy donors (dated by TCRdb to the late 2010s). Background for the entire study: The 500 to 700 repertoires of the first cohort and the 95 to 150 validation repertoires were produced on the same platform, according to a later analysis. The aim of the study was to test whether cataloging public T cell receptors could identify signatures of past pathogen exposure. A separate validation cohort of about 110 different subjects was used in addition to the 666-subject first cohort. To predict cytomegalovirus infection status, the study brought together high-throughput TCR immunosequencing, statistical association of individual TCRs with disease status, and machine learning.

Results and caveats for the whole study, not just this receptor: In vitro tests confirmed that a few of the cytomegalovirus-associated TCR beta chains recognize cytomegalovirus antigens. A total of 150 to 200 TCR beta chains were listed by the study as associated with cytomegalovirus. The classifier was reported to diagnose cytomegalovirus status with high specificity and sensitivity in both the original cohort and the validation cohort. According to the authors, the approach could potentially be generalized to other disease states and immunological phenotypes. The validation cohort had no HLA typing available for a later analysis, so co-occurrence within that cohort was assessed over all 110 or so repertoires. Subsequent analysis determined that TCRs grouped into clusters in the first cohort also showed a tendency toward co-occurrence across the roughly 110 validation repertoires, and about 94% of cluster scores exceeded 0. Most TCR sequences were observed very rarely across donors, whereas some public TCRs were present in many individuals.

Donors formed part of the validation cohort, which comprised about 120 subjects and was distinct from the first cohort of 666 subjects. Points on this clone: The specificity of this receptor is unknown. No qualities accompany the bases; no much larger clone lies one base away.

Libraries were prepared through the immunoSEQ multiplex PCR assay. Per the authors' processing: A statistical classification framework was developed to diagnose cytomegalovirus status using the catalog of TCR beta chain sequences. The immuneACCESS repertoire file appears here via TCRdb, limited to in-frame rearrangements. These files lack a portion of the clones; in checked studies, under half of the deficit traces to unresolved V genes, and the cause of the others is not known. V and J calls and clone size follow that table, whereas D and trimming were derived from the DNA. This sample is represented by about 170,000 clones; approximately 96% of them were singletons. Approximately 0.97% of the sample comes from the top ten. The CDR3, cysteine through phenylalanine, is 17 amino acids long. The only DNA kept is the CDR3, 51 bases in frame from the first base. Taken from the germline V gene, the CDR1 and CDR2 loops are MGHRA and YSYEKL. The V end loses 0 bases and the J end loses 3 bases, and a stretch of 17 bases separates them.

The receptor's source is a young woman in good health and CMV-seronegative. This chain joins TRBV4-1 to TRBJ2-5, with no D gene named confidently. The specimen was PBMCs. The CDR3 sequence is CASSQELRVPGKETQYF. The DNA sequence reads TGCGCCAGCAGCCAAGAACTCCGGGTCCCCGGCAAAGAGACCCAGTACTTC.